Included here is one T cell receptor (beta chain) sequence, with context. V lost 9 bases to trimming and J lost 0 bases; unmatched junction nucleotides: 3. Germline CDR1 SNHLY, CDR2 FYNNEI. The CDR3 has 13 amino acids. The study separated CD4+ cells into CD45RA+ naive and CD45RA-negative memory subsets. This specimen belongs to a study of shared clonotypes between healthy human individuals. Repertoires were generated with immunoSEQ multiplex PCR, while TCRdb's copy carries only in-frame clones and drops some. The repertoire holds hundreds of thousands of clones, with more than 60% as singletons. This clonotype was sampled from a man aged 25 to 40 in good health. The rearrangement uses TRBV2 and TRBJ2-7; 9 nucleotides line up with TRBD2. Sequencing input: memory CD4+ T cells sorted from blood. Subset noted: CD45RA-negative fraction. The chain's CDR3 is CASNSGSSYEQYF. CDR3 in DNA: TGTGCCAGTAATAGCGGGAGCTCCTACGAGCAGTACTTC.